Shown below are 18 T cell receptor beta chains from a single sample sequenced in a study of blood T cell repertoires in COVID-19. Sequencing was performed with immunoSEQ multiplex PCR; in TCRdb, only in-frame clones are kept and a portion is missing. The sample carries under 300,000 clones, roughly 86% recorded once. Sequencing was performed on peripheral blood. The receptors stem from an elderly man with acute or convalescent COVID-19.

CDR3 coding DNA: TGTGCCAGCAGTCATTCACGACAGAATCCCATGAACACTGAAGCTTTCTTT. Its translation is CASSHSRQNPMNTEAFF. The J gene is TRBJ1-1, the V gene TRBV6-6; weak D call: TRBD1 (5 bases). This CDR3 comprises 17 residues. CDR1 and CDR2 from the germline V gene are MNHNY and SVGAGI (reference sequence). Between the trimmed V and J ends, which lost 5 bases and 0 bases, there was a span of 19 bases.

Written as DNA, the CDR3 is TGTGCCAGCAGCCTGGGCGCCGGAAACACCATATATTTT. Its protein is CASSLGAGNTIYF. The chain is built from TRBV5-6 and TRBJ1-3; D is unresolved. CDR3 length equals 13 residues. Germline CDR1 and CDR2: SGHDT and YYEEEE. Trimming shortened V by 4 bases and J by 4 bases, and 9 bases separated the two germline ends.

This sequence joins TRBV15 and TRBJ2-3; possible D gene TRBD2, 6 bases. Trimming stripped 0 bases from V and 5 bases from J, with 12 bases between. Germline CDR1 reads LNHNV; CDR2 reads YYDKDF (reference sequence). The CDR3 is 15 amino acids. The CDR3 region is CATSRDSAGRDTQYF. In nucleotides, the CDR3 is TGTGCCACCAGCAGAGATTCGGCGGGGAGAGATACGCAGTATTTT.

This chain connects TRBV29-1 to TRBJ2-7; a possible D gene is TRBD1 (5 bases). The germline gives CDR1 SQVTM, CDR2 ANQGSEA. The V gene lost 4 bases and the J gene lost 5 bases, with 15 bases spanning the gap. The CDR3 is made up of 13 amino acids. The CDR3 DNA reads TGCAGCGTTGGGGGCCTCCTTTTGAACGAGCAGTACTTC. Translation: CSVGGLLLNEQYF.

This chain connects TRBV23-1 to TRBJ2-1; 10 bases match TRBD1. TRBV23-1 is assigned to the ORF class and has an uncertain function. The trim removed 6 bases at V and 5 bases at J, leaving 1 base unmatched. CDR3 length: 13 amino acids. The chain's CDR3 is CASSGTGDNEQFF. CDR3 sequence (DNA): TGCGCCAGCAGCGGGACAGGGGACAATGAGCAGTTCTTC.

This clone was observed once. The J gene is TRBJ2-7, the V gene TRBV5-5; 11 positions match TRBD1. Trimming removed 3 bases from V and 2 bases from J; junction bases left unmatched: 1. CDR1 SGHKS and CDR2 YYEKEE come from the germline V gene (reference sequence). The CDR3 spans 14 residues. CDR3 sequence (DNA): TGTGCCAGCAGCTGGGGACAGGGGGCCTACGAGCAGTACTTC. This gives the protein CASSWGQGAYEQYF.

The chain's CDR3 is CASERSIQETQYF. For the CDR3, the DNA is TGTGCCAGCGAGCGGTCGATTCAAGAGACCCAGTACTTC. The chain recombines TRBV2 with TRBJ2-5; TRBD2 is a possible D gene (5 bases). This CDR3 spans 13 amino acids. Germline V gene lookup returns CDR1 SNHLY and CDR2 FYNNEI. Trimming took 8 bases from V and 2 from J, leaving 12 bases between them.

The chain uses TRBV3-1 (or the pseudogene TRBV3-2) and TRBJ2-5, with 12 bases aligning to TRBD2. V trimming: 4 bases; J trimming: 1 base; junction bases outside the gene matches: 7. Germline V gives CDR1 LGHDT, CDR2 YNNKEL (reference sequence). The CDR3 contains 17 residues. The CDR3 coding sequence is TGTGCCAGCAGCCCTAGCGGGGGGGCCTCATTCCAAGAGACCCAGTACTTC. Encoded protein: CASSPSGGASFQETQYF.

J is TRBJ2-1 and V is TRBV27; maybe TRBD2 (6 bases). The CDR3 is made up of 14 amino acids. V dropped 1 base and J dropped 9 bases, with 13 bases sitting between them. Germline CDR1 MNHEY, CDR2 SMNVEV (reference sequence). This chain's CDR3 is CASSLWPRRGEQFF. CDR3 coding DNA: TGTGCCAGCAGTTTATGGCCGCGGCGGGGTGAGCAGTTCTTC.

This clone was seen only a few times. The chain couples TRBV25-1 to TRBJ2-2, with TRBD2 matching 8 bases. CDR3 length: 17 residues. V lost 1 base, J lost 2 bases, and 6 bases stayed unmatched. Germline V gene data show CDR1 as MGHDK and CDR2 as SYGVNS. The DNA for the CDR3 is TGTGCCAGCAGTGAATTGGCTAGCGGGCATAACACCGGGGAGCTGTTTTTT. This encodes CASSELASGHNTGELFF.

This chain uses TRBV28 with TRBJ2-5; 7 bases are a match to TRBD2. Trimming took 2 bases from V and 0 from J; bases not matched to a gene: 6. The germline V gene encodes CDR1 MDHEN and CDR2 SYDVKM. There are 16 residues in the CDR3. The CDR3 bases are TGTGCCAGCAGTTTAGGCGGGAGAGGGTACCAAGAGACCCAGTACTTC. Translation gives CASSLGGRGYQETQYF. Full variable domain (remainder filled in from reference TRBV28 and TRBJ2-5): DVKVTQSSRYLVKRTGEKVFLECVQDMDHENMFWYRQDPGLGLRLIYFSYDVKMKEKGDIPEGYSVSREKKERFSLILESASTNQTSMYLCASSLGGRGYQETQYFGPGTRLLVL.

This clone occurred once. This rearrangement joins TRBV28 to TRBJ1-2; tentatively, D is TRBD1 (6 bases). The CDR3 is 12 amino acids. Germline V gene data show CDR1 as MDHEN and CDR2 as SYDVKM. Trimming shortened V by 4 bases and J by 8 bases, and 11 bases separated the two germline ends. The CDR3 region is CASSSRTVGYTF. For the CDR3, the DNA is TGTGCCAGCAGTTCCCGGACAGTCGGCTACACCTTC.

The chain's CDR3 is CASSQDRGGTEAFF. The CDR3 region has the DNA TGTGCCAGCAGCCAAGATAGAGGGGGCACTGAAGCTTTCTTT. J is TRBJ1-1 and V is TRBV3-1 (or the pseudogene TRBV3-2), with D possibly matching TRBD1 (6 bases). The germline CDR1 and CDR2 sequences are LGHDT and YNNKEL (reference sequence). V lost 0 bases, J lost 4 bases, and 9 bases lay in between. The length of the CDR3 is 14 residues.

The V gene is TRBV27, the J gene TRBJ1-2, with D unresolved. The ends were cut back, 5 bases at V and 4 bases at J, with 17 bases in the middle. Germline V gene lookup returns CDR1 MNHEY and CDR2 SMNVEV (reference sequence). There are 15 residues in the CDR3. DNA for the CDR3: TGTGCCAGCAGTCCCCAGTCCGCAGGCTTCTATGGCTACACCTTC. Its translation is CASSPQSAGFYGYTF.

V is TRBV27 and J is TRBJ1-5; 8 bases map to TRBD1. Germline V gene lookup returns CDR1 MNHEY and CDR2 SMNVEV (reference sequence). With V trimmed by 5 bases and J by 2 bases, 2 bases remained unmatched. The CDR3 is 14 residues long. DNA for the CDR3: TGTGCCAGCAGTAACAGGGGGGGCAATCAGCCCCAGCATTTT. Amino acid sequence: CASSNRGGNQPQHF.

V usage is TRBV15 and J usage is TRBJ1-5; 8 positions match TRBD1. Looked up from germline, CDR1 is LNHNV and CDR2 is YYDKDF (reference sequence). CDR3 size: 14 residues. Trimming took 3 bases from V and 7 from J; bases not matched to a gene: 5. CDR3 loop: CATSRDRVSQPQHF. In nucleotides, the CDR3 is TGTGCCACCAGCAGGGACAGGGTGTCCCAGCCCCAGCATTTT.

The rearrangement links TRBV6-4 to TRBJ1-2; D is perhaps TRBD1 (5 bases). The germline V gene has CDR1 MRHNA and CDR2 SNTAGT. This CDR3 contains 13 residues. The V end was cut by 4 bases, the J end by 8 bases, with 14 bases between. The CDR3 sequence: CASSALGGGGYTF. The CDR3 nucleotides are TGTGCCAGCAGTGCCCTCGGGGGTGGGGGCTACACCTTC.

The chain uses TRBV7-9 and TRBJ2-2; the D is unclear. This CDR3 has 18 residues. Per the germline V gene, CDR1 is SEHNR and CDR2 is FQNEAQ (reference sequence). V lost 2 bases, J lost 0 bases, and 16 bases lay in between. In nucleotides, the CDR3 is TGTGCCAGCAGCTTATTGAGCTCTTTGAATACGAACACCGGGGAGCTGTTTTTT. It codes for CASSLLSSLNTNTGELFF.